This T cell receptor (beta chain) was recorded in a study of T-cell reconstitution after alpha-beta-depleted transplantation in children listed by TCRdb under 2016. With regard to the full study: The study quantitatively tracked T-cell immune reconstitution after TCRalphabeta/CD19-depleted allogeneic hematopoietic cell transplantation in children using TCR repertoire profiling.

The time point label, read with the paper, signifies: day 60 (about 2 months) after transplantation. The treatment or condition label corresponds to: allogeneic hematopoietic cell transplantation with graft depleted of TCRalphabeta T cells and CD19 B cells. Transplant recipients were children who received TCRalphabeta/CD19-depleted allogeneic hematopoietic cell grafts. This clonotype was recorded many times. Its cognate antigen has yet to be identified. No much larger clonotype is one base removed from it; base qualities were not supplied. Library method: PCR. TCRdb shows the sequencer as Illumina HiSeq 2500. To normalize quantification of the TCRbeta repertoire, the TCR libraries were built with molecular barcoding that relied on unique molecular identifiers. The public reads were run again by TCRdb, first through fastp at Q25 and then through MiXCR, and only productive beta chains were kept. Rows are unified per CDR3 protein, each entry keeping the most common DNA and genes. Present in this sample are over 100,000 distinct CDR3 sequences, approximately 6% of which were seen just once. In total, the top ten clones hold around 5.6% of the sample.

CDR1 and CDR2 are drawn from the germline V gene (reference sequence): WNHNN, SYGVQD. Trimming costs V 4 bases and J 7 bases, and their ends lie 14 bases apart. Including the terminal cysteine and phenylalanine, the CDR3 comprises 14 residues. The DNA shown is the 42-base CDR3, in frame from base 1. The paper's findings and limits, for the study overall: In some patients, the high TCRbeta diversity seen at day 60 was put down to recipient T cells and intrathymic progenitors that had survived conditioning. Over subsequent months, a decline in hyperexpanded clone frequencies was noted, and after one year, T-cell counts and TCRbeta diversity were mostly ascribed to newly produced T cells. Apparently early alphabetaT-cell count recovery about two months after transplant reportedly relied on only several hundred rapidly expanded clones derived from non-depleted graft cells.

Sequenced here: PBMCs, mostly from graft donor cells, sampled 60 days after TCRalphabeta/CD19-depleted stem cell transplant. The rearrangement joined TRBV10-1 to TRBJ2-1, and possibly TRBD2, on 5 matching bases. The receptor was isolated from a female patient aged 2 to 10 who had a stem cell transplant for Fanconi anemia, so the T cells may come from the graft donor. The CDR3 amino acid sequence is: CASSVGGFRNEQFF. The DNA sequence is given as TGCGCCAGCAGTGTAGGAGGCTTCAGGAATGAGCAGTTCTTC.